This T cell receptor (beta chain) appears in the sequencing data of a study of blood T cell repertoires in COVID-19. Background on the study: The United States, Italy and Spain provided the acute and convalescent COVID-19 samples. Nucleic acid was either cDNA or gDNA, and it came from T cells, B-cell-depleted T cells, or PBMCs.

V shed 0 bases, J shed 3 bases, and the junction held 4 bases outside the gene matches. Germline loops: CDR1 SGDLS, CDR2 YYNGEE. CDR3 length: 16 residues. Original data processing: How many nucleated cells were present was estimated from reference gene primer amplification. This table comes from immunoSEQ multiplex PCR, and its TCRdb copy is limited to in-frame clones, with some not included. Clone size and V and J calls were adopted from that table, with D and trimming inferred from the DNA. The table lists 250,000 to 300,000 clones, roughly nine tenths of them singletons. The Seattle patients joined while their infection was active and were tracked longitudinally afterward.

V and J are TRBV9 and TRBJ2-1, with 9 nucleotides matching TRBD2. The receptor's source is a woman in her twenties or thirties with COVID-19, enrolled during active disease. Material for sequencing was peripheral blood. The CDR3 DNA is TGTGCCAGCAGCGTAGTGGGTAGCGGGAGCTACAATGAGCAGTTCTTC. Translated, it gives CASSVVGSGSYNEQFF.